This is a list of T cell receptor beta chains from one sample in a study of T cells in narcolepsy. Using immunoSEQ multiplex PCR, the repertoire was profiled, and TCRdb retains in-frame clones only, with some absent. The sample lists about 33,000 clones, around 90% occurring once. The sample taken for sequencing was CD45RA- memory CD4+ T cells from PBMCs. These receptors all stem from a human donor with narcolepsy. CDR3s include the opening cysteine and the closing phenylalanine or tryptophan. D genes are given only for firm matches. Clone size is given for some rows only: seen once, a few or many times, or a class if the clone is expanded.

D: .
J: TRBJ2-5
V: TRBV2
size: .
DNA: TGTGCCAGCAGTGTTGCCCGTCAAGAGACCCAGTACTTC
CDR3: CASSVARQETQYF

D: .
J: TRBJ2-5
V: TRBV6-5
size: .
DNA: TGTGCCAGCAGTGCCCTAACGAGGGAGACCCAGTACTTC
CDR3: CASSALTRETQYF

D: .
J: TRBJ1-4
V: TRBV20-1
size: .
DNA: TGCAGTGGAGCGTTAAATGAAAAACTGTTTTTT
CDR3: CSGALNEKLFF

D: TRBD1
J: TRBJ1-1
V: TRBV6-1
size: .
DNA: TGTGCCAGCAGTCTGACAGGGTACGCTGAAGCTTTCTTT
CDR3: CASSLTGYAEAFF

D: TRBD1
J: TRBJ2-7
V: TRBV7-3
size: few
DNA: TGTGCCAGCAGCTACCCGGGACAGGAACGGCAGTACTTC
CDR3: CASSYPGQERQYF

D: .
J: TRBJ2-5
V: TRBV20-1
size: .
DNA: TGCAGTTGTGGGGAGACCCAGTACTTC
CDR3: CSCGETQYF

D: .
J: TRBJ1-4
V: TRBV7-9
size: once
DNA: TGTGCCAGCAGCTTCGTTGATGAAAAACTGTTTTTT
CDR3: CASSFVDEKLFF

D: .
J: TRBJ1-2
V: TRBV18
size: .
DNA: TGTGCCAGCTCACCAACAGCGGATGGCTACACCTTC
CDR3: CASSPTADGYTF

D: TRBD2
J: TRBJ2-1
V: TRBV7-2
size: .
DNA: TGTGCCAGCGCTAGCGGTTACAATGAGCAGTTCTTC
CDR3: CASASGYNEQFF

D: .
J: TRBJ1-5
V: TRBV29-1
size: .
DNA: TGCAGCGTTGGCGGGGTTAATAGCAATCAGCCCCAGCATTTT
CDR3: CSVGGVNSNQPQHF

D: TRBD1
J: TRBJ1-4
V: TRBV7-9
size: .
DNA: TGTGCCAGCAGCTCCAGGGGGGCAACTAATGAAAAACTGTTTTTT
CDR3: CASSSRGATNEKLFF

D: TRBD2
J: TRBJ2-7
V: TRBV27
size: .
DNA: TGTGCCAGCAGTGCCCTAGCGGGTACCTACGAGCAGTACTTC
CDR3: CASSALAGTYEQYF

D: TRBD2
J: TRBJ2-3
V: TRBV10-1
size: .
DNA: TGCGCCAGCAGTGGACTAGCGGGAGGAGATACGCAGTATTTT
CDR3: CASSGLAGGDTQYF

D: TRBD1
J: TRBJ1-5
V: TRBV7-8
size: .
DNA: TGTGCCAGCAGCCCGGGGACAGAAAGAATTACCAATCAGCCCCAGCATTTT
CDR3: CASSPGTERITNQPQHF

D: TRBD1
J: TRBJ2-7
V: TRBV7-9
size: .
DNA: TGTGCCAGCAGCGGGGGACAGGGGAGCTCCTACGAGCAGTACTTC
CDR3: CASSGGQGSSYEQYF